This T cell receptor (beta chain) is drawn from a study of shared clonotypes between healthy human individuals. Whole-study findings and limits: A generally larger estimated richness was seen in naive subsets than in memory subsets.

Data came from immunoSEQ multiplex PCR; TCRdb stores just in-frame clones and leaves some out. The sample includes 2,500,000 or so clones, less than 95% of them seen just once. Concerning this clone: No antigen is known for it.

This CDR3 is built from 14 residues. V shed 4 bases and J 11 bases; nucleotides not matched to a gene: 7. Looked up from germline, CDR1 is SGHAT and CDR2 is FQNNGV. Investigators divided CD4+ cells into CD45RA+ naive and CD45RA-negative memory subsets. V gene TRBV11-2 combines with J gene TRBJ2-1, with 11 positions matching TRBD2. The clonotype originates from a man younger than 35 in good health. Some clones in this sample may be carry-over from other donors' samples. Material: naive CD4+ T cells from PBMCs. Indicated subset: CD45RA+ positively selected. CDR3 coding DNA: TGTGCCAGCAGCTCGGGACTAGCGGACCTCAAGCAGTTCTTC. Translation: CASSSGLADLKQFF.